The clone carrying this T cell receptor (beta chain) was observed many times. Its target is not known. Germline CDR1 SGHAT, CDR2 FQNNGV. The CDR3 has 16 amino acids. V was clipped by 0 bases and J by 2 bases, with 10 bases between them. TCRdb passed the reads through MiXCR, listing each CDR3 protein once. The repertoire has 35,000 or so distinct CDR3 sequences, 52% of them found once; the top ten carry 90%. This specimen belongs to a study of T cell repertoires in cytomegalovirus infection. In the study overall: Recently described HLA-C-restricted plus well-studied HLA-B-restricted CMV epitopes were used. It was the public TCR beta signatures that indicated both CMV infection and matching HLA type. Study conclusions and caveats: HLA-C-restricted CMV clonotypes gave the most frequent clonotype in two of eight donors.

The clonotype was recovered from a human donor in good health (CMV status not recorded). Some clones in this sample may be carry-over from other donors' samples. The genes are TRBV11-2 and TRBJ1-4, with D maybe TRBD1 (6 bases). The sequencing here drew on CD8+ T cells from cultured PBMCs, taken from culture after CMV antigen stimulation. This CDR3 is CASSLDRGRTNEKLFF. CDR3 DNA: TGTGCCAGCAGCTTAGACCGGGGGCGGACTAATGAAAAACTGTTTTTT.